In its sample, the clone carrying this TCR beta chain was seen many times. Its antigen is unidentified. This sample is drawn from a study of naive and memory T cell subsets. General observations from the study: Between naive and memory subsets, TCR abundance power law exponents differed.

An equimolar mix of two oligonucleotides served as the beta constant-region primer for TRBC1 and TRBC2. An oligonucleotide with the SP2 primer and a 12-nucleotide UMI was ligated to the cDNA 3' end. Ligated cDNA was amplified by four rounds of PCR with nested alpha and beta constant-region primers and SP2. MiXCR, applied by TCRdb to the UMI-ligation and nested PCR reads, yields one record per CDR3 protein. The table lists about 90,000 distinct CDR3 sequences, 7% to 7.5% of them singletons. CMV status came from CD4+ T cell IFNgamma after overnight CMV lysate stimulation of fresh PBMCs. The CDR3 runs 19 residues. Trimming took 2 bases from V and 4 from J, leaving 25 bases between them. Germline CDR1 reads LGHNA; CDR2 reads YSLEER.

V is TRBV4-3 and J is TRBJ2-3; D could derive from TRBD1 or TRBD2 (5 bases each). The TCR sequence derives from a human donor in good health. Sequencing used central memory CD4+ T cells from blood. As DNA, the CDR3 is TGCGCCAGCAGCCAACGGCATAGTACGGGACCGACGACCCCAGATACGCAGTATTTT. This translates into CASSQRHSTGPTTPDTQYF.